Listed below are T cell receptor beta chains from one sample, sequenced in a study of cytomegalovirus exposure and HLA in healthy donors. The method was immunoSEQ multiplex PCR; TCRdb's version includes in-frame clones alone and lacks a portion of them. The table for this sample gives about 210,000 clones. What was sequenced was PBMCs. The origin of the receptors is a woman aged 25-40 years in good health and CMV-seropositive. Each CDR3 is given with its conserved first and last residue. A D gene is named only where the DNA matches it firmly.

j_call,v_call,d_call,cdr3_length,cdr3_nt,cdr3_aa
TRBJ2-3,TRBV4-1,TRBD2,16,TGCGCCAGCAGCCGGGGGACTAGCGGGAGCACAGATACGCAGTATTTT,CASSRGTSGSTDTQYF
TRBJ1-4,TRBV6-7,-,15,TGTGCCAGCAATCGAAGGTTAGGACAGAATGAAAAACTGTTTTTT,CASNRRLGQNEKLFF
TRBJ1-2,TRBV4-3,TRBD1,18,TGCGCCAGCAGCCAAGATCGTGGTGGGACAGATCTTAACTATGGCTACACCTTC,CASSQDRGGTDLNYGYTF
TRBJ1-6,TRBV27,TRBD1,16,TGTGCCAGCAGCCTCACGACAGGGGTTAATAATTCACCCCTCCACTTT,CASSLTTGVNNSPLHF
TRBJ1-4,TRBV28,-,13,TGTGCCAGCAGTTCAGGACAGCTTGAAAAACTGTTTTTT,CASSSGQLEKLFF
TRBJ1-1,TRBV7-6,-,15,TGTGCCAGCAGCTTAAACGTCAAGGGGGACACTGAAGCTTTCTTT,CASSLNVKGDTEAFF
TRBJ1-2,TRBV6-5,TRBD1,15,TGTGCCAGCAGTTACGATTCGACAGGGAACTATGGCTACACCTTC,CASSYDSTGNYGYTF
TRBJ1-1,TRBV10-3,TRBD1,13,TGTGCCATCAGTGAGGGACAGGAGACTGAAGCTTTCTTT,CAISEGQETEAFF
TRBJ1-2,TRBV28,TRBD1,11,TGTGCCAGCACCGACAGGGTTGGCTACACCTTC,CASTDRVGYTF
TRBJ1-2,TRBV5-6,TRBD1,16,TGTGCCAGCAGCATCTCCCCTCAGGGGGCGCGTCTCGGCTACACCTTC,CASSISPQGARLGYTF
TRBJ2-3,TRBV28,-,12,TGTGCCAGCAGCTTTAGCACAGATACGCAGTATTTT,CASSFSTDTQYF
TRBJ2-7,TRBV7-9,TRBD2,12,TGTGCCAGCAGCCCGGGAGGGTTCGAGCAGTACTTC,CASSPGGFEQYF
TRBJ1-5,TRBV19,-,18,TGTGCCAGTAGTCCACGGGGGGATGGGGATTATAGCAATCAGCCCCAGCATTTT,CASSPRGDGDYSNQPQHF
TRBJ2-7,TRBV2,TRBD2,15,TGTGAGAGCTCGCGGGAGGGCGCCCTGGGCTACGAGCAGTACTTC,CESSREGALGYEQYF
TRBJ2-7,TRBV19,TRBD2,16,TGTGCCAGTAGTTGGACTAGCGCGAGTTTCTTATACGAGCAGTACTTC,CASSWTSASFLYEQYF
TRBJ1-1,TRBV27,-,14,TGTGCCAGCAGTTTGGCACAGGCGAACACTGAAGCTTTCTTT,CASSLAQANTEAFF
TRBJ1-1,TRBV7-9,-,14,TGTGCCAGCATCCCAACTCCTGGCGGCACTGAAGCTTTCTTT,CASIPTPGGTEAFF
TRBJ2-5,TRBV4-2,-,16,TGTGCCAGCAGCCAAGATGGGGGGGGCTTTCAAGAGACCCAGTACTTC,CASSQDGGGFQETQYF
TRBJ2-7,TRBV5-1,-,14,TGCGCCAGCAGCTTGGAGGCGGGACCCTACGAGCAGTACTTC,CASSLEAGPYEQYF
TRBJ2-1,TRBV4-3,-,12,TGCGCCAGCAGCCAAGACCAGCGGGTCCAGTTCTTC,CASSQDQRVQFF
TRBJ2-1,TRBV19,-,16,TGTGCCAGTAGTACGATATCAACCTGGACGGGGAATGAGCAGTTCTTC,CASSTISTWTGNEQFF
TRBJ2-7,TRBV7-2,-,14,TGTGCCAGCAGCTCACATAGGACAGCCTACGAGCAGTACTTC,CASSSHRTAYEQYF
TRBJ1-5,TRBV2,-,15,TGTGCCAGCAGTTCGTCTCAGGGCGGCGGTCAGCCCCAGCATTTT,CASSSSQGGGQPQHF
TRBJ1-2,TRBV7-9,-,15,TGTGCCAGCAGCGCCGACAGGTTCCTCAACTATGGCTACACCTTC,CASSADRFLNYGYTF
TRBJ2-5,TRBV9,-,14,TGTGCCAGTTCAACAGGGCCTCCTGAAGAGACCCAGTACTTC,CASSTGPPEETQYF
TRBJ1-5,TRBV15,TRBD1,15,TGTGCCACCAACAGGGGACAGGGGAGCAATCAGCCCCAGCATTTT,CATNRGQGSNQPQHF
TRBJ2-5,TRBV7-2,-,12,TGTGCCAGCAGCTTAGTCGGCGGGACCCAGTACTTC,CASSLVGGTQYF
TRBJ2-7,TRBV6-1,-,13,TGTGCCAGCAGTGAAAGCCTAAACTGGGAGCAGTACTTC,CASSESLNWEQYF
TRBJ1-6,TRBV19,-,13,TGTGCCAGTGCCGGGGGGGCAATTTCACCCCTCCACTTT,CASAGGAISPLHF
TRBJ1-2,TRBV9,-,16,TGTGCCAGCAGCGTAGGATCCCCCAGCGATAGCTATGGCTACACCTTC,CASSVGSPSDSYGYTF
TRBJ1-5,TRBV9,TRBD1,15,TGTGCCAGCAGCGGACAGGGGGGTAGCAATCAGCCCCAGCATTTT,CASSGQGGSNQPQHF
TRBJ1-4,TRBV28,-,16,TGTGCCAGCAGTTCCTCCACAGCCGGGGGGCGTGAAAAACTGTTTTTT,CASSSSTAGGREKLFF
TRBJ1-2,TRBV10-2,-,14,TGCGCCAGCAGTGAGTCGAGTCCGTCCTATGGCTACACCTTC,CASSESSPSYGYTF
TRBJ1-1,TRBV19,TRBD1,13,TGTGCCAGTCGACAGGGAATGAACACTGAAGCTTTCTTT,CASRQGMNTEAFF
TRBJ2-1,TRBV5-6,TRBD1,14,TGTGCCTGCTACTCGGACAGGGGGCAAGGTGAGCAGTTCTTC,CACYSDRGQGEQFF
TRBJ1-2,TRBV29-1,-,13,TGCAGTTCGGGTGGTATCGGGGACTATGGCTACACCTTC,CSSGGIGDYGYTF
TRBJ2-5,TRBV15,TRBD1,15,TGTGCCACCAGCAGAGTTCCAGGGGGCGAAGAGACCCAGTACTTC,CATSRVPGGEETQYF
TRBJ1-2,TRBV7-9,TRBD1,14,TGTGCCAGCAGCTTCGGACAGGTCTACTATGGCTACACCTTC,CASSFGQVYYGYTF
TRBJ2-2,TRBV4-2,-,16,TGTGCCAGCAGCCGGCGTGCGGGGCTCGACACCGGGGAGCTGTTTTTT,CASSRRAGLDTGELFF
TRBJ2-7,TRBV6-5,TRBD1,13,TGTGCCAGCCGAGGGGGCTTTGTTACCGAGCAGTACTTC,CASRGGFVTEQYF
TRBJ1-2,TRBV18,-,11,TGTGCCAGCTCTGCCAGGTATGGCTACACCTTC,CASSARYGYTF
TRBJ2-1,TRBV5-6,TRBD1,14,TGTGCCAGCAGCCGGACAGGGGCATTAGGTGAGCAGTTCTTC,CASSRTGALGEQFF
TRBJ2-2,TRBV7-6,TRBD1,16,TGTGCCAGCAGCCCGGGACAGGGGGAGAACACCGGGGAGCTGTTTTTT,CASSPGQGENTGELFF
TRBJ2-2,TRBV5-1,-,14,TGCGCCAGCAGCTTGGCCGCGAACACCGGGGAGCTGTTTTTT,CASSLAANTGELFF
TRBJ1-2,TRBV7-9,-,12,TGTGCCAGCAGCTCGGAGACCCCGGGCTACACCTTC,CASSSETPGYTF
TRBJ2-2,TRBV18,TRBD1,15,TGTGCCAGCTCACCCGGACAGGGCGACACCGGGGAGCTGTTTTTT,CASSPGQGDTGELFF
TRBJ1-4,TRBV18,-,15,TGTGCCAGCTCGCCTCAGACACCTGGGTGGGAAAAACTGTTTTTT,CASSPQTPGWEKLFF
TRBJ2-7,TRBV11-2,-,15,TGTGCCAGCAGCCGCCAGTTGGAGAGCTCCTACGAGCAGTACTTC,CASSRQLESSYEQYF
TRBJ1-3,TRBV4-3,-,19,TGCGCCAGCAGCCAAGCTCCGCCGTCGCAGGGAAGTTCTGGAAACACCATATATTTT,CASSQAPPSQGSSGNTIYF
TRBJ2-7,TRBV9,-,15,TGTGCCAGCAGCGTAGCAGGGACCTCAGGGGGGGAGCAGTACTTC,CASSVAGTSGGEQYF
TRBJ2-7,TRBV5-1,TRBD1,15,TGCGCCAGCAGCTTGGTGGGACAGGACTTATACGAGCAGTACTTC,CASSLVGQDLYEQYF
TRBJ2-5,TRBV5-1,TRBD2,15,TGCGCCAGCAGCTTGTCGGCTAGCGGTCAAGAGACCCAGTACTTC,CASSLSASGQETQYF
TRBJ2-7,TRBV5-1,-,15,TGCGCCAGCAGCTTGTACGCAGGGGACTCCTACGAGCAGTACTTC,CASSLYAGDSYEQYF
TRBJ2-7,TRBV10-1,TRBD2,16,TGCGCCAGCAGTGACCGAGGACTAGCGGGAGGGCCCGAGCAGTACTTC,CASSDRGLAGGPEQYF